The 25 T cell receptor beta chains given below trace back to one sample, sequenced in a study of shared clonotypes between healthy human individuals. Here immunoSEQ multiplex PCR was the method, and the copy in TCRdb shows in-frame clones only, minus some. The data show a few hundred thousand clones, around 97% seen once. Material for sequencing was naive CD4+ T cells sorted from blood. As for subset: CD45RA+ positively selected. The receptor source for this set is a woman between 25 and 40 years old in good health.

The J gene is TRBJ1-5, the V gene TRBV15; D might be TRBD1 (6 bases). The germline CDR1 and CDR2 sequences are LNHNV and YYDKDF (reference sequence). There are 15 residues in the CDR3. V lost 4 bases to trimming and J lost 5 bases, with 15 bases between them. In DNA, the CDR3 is TGTGCCACCAGCAAGGGGGGCAAGGGGGATCAGCCCCAGCATTTT. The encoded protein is CATSKGGKGDQPQHF. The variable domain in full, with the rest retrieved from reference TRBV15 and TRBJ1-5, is DAMVIQNPRYQVTQFGKPVTLSCSQTLNHNVMYWYQQKSSQAPKLLFHYYDKDFNNEADTPDNFQSRRPNTSFCFLDIRSPGLGDTAMYLCATSKGGKGDQPQHFGDGTRLSIL.

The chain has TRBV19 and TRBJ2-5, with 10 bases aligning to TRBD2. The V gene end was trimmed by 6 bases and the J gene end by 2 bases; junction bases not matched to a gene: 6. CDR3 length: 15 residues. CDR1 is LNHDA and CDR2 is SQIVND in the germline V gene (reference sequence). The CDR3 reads CASRQLAGKQETQYF. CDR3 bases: TGTGCCAGTAGGCAACTAGCGGGAAAACAAGAGACCCAGTACTTC.

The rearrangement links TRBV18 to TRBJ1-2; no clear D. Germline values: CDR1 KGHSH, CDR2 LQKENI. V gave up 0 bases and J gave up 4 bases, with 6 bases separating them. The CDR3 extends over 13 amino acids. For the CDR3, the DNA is TGTGCCAGCTCACCACCGGCGGGCTATGGCTACACCTTC. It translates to CASSPPAGYGYTF.

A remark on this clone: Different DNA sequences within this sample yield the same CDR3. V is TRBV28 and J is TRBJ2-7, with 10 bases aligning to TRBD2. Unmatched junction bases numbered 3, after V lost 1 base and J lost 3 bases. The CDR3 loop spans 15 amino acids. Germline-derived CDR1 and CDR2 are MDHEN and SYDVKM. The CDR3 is CASSLSASGSYEQYF. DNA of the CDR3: TGTGCCAGCAGTTTATCAGCTAGCGGGAGCTACGAGCAGTACTTC.

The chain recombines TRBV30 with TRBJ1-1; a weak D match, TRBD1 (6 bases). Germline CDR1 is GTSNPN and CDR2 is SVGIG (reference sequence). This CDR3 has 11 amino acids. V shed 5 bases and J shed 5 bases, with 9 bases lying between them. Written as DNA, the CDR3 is TGTGCCTGGGGGGGGACAACTGAAGCTTTCTTT. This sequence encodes CAWGGTTEAFF.

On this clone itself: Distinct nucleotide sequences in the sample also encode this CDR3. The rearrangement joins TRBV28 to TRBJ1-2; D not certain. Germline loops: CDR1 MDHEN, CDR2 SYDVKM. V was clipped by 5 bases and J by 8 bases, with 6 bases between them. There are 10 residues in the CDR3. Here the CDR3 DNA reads TGTGCCAGCAGTGGCAGGGGCTACACCTTC. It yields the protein CASSGRGYTF.

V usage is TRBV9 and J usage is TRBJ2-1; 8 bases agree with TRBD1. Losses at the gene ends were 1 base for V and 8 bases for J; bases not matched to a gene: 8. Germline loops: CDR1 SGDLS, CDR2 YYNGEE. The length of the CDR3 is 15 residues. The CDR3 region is CASSVSSGGSDEQFF. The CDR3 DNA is TGTGCCAGCAGCGTAAGTTCAGGGGGCTCGGATGAGCAGTTCTTC.

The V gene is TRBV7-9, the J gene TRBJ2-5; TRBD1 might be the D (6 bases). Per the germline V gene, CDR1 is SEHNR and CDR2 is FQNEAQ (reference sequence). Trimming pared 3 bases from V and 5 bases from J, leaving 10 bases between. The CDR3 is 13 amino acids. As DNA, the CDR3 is TGTGCCAGCAGCTTCGTGGGGGCTGAGACCCAGTACTTC. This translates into CASSFVGAETQYF.

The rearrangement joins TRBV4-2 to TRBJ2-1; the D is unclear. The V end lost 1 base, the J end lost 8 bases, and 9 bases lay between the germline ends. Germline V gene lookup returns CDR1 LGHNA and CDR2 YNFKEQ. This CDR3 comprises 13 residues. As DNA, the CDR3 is TGTGCCAGCAGCCAAGGGTTAAGCGATGAGCAGTTCTTC. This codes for CASSQGLSDEQFF.

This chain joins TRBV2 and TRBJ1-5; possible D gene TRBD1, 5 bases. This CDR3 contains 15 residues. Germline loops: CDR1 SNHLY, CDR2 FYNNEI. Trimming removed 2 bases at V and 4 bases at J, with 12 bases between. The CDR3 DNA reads TGTGCCAGCAGTGAACAAACAGGCTTTAATCAGCCCCAGCATTTT. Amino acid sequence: CASSEQTGFNQPQHF.

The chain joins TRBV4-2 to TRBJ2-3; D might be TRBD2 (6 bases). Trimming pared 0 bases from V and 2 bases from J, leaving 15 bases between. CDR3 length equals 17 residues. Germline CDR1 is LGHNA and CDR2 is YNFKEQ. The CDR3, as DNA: TGTGCCAGCAGCCAAGATATTTCCCGGGGGATCACAGATACGCAGTATTTT. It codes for CASSQDISRGITDTQYF.

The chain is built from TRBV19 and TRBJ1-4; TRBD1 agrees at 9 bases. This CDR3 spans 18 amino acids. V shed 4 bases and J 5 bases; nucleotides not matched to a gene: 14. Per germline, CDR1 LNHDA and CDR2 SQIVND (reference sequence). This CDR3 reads CASSRTGDGAGGNEKLFF. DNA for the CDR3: TGTGCCAGTAGTAGGACAGGGGACGGTGCAGGGGGCAATGAAAAACTGTTTTTT.

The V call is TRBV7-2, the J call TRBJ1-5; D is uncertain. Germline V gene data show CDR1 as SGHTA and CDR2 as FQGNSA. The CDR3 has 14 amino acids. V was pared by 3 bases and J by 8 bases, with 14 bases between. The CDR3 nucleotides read TGTGCCAGCAGCTTGAGGGCAGGCGGGGAGCCCCAGCATTTT. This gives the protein CASSLRAGGEPQHF.

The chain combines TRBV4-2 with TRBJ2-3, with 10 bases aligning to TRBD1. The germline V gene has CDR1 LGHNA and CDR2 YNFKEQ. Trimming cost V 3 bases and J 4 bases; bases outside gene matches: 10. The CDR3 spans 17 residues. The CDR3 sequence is CASSQRLRDRGPDTQYF. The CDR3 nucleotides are TGTGCCAGCAGCCAGCGCCTCCGGGACAGGGGACCAGATACGCAGTATTTT.

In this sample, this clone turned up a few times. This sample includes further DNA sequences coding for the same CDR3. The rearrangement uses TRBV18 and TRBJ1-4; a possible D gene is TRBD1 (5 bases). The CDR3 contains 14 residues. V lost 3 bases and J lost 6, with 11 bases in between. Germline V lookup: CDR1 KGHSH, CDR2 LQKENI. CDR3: CASSPQGADEKLFF. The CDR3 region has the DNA TGTGCCAGCTCACCTCAGGGCGCGGATGAAAAACTGTTTTTT.

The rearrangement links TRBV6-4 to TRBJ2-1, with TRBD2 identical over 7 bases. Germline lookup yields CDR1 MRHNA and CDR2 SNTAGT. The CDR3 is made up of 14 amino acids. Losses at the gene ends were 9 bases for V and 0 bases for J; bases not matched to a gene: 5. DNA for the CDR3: TGTGCCAGGCTAGCGGAAAGCTCCTACAATGAGCAGTTCTTC. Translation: CARLAESSYNEQFF.

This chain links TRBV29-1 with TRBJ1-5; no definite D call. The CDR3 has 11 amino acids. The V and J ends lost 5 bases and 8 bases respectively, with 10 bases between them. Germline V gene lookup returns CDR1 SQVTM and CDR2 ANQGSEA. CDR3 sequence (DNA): TGCAGCGTTCCTTTTGTAAAGCCCCAGCATTTT. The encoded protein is CSVPFVKPQHF.

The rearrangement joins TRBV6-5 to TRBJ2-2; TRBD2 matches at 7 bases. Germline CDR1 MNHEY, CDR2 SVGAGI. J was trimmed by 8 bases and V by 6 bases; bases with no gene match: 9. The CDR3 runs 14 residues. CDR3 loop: CASRLSSGAGELFF. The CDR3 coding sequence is TGTGCCAGCAGACTATCCAGCGGGGCAGGGGAGCTGTTTTTT.

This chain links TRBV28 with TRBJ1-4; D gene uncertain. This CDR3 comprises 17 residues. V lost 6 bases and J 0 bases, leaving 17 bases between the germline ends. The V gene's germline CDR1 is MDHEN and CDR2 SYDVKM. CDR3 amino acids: CASSSPVGGATNEKLFF. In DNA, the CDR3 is TGTGCCAGCAGCTCGCCGGTGGGCGGAGCAACTAATGAAAAACTGTTTTTT.

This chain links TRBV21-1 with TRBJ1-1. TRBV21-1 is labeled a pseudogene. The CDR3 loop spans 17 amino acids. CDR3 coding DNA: TGTGCCAGCAGCAAAGATTCTGTGGGGGGGGCGAGGACTGAAGCTTTCTTT. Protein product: CASSKDSVGGARTEAFF.

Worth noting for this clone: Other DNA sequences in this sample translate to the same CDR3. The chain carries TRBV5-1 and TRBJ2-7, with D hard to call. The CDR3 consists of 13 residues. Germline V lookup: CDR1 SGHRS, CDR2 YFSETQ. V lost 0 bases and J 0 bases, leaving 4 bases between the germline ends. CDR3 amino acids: CASSLASSYEQYF. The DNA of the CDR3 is TGCGCCAGCAGCTTGGCCAGCTCCTACGAGCAGTACTTC. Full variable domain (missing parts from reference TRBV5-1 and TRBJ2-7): KAGVTQTPRYLIKTRGQQVTLSCSPISGHRSVSWYQQTPGQGLQFLFEYFSETQRNKGNFPGRFSGRQFSNSRSEMNVSTLELGDSALYLCASSLASSYEQYFGPGTRLTVT.

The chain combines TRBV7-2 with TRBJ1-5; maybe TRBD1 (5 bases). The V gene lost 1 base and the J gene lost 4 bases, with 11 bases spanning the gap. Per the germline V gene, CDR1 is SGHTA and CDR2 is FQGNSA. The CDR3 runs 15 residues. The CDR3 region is CASSLVPGPNQPQHF. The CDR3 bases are TGTGCCAGCAGCTTAGTACCAGGGCCAAATCAGCCCCAGCATTTT.

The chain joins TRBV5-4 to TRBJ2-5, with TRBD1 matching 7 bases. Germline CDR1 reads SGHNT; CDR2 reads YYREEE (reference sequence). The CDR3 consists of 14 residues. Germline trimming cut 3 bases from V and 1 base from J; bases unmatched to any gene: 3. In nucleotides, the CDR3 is TGTGCCAGCAGCTGGGGACAGACCCAAGAGACCCAGTACTTC. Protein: CASSWGQTQETQYF.

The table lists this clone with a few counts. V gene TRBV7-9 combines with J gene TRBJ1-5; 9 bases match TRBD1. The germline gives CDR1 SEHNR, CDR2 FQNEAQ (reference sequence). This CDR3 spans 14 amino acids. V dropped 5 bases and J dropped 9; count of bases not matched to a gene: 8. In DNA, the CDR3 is TGTGCCAGCAGCCCCGGGACAGGGTCCTGGCCCCAGCATTTT. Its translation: CASSPGTGSWPQHF.

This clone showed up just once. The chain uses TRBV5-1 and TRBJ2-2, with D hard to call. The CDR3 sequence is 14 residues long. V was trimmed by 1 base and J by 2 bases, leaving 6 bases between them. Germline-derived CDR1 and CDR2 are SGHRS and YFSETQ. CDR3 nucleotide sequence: TGCGCCAGCAGCTTGAACCCAAACACCGGGGAGCTGTTTTTT. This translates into CASSLNPNTGELFF.